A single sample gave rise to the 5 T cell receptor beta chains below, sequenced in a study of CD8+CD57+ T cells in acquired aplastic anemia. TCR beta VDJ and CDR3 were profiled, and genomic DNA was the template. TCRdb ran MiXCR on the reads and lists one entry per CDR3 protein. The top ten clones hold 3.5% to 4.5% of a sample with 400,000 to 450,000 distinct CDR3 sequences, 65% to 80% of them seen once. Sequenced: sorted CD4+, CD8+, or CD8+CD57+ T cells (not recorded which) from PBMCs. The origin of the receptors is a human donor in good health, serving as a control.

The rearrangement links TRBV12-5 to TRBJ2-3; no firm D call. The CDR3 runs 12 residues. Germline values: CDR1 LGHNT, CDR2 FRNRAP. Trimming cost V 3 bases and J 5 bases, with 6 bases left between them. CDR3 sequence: CASGLSIDTQYF. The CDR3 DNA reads TGTGCTAGTGGTTTATCGATAGATACGCAGTATTTT. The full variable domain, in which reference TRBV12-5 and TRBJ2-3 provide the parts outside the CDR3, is DARVTQTPRHKVTEMGQEVTMRCQPILGHNTVFWYRQTMMQGLELLAYFRNRAPLDDSGMPKDRFSAEMPDATLATLKIQPSEPRDSAVYFCASGLSIDTQYFGPGTRLTVL.

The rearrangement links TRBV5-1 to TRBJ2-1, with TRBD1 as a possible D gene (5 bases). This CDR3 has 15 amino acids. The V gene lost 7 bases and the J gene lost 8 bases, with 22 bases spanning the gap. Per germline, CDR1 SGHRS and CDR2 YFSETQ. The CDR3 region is CASWVTPGNVDEQFF. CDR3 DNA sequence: TGCGCCAGCTGGGTAACGCCAGGGAACGTGGATGAGCAGTTCTTC.

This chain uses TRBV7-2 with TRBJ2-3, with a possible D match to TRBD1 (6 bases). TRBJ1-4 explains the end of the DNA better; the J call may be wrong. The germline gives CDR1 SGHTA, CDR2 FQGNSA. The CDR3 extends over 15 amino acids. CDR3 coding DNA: TGTGCCAGCAGCCTAGTTGGGGGCGCCAGAGAAAAACTGTTTTTT. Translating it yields CASSLVGGAREKLFF.

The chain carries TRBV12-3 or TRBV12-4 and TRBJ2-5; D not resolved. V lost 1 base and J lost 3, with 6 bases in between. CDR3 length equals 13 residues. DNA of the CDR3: TGTGCCAGCAGTTTAGTTTCAGAAGAGACCCAGTACTTC. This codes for CASSLVSEETQYF.

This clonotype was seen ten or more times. Written as DNA, the CDR3 is TGTGCCAGCAGTGGGGACAGCTACGCAACTAATGAAAAACTGTTTTTT. This sequence encodes CASSGDSYATNEKLFF. V gene TRBV6-1 combines with J gene TRBJ1-4, with 7 bases matching TRBD1. Germline CDR1 and CDR2: MNHNS and SASEGT. This CDR3 has 16 amino acids. The trim removed 4 bases at V and 0 bases at J, leaving 5 bases unmatched.